This passage covers 15 T cell receptor beta chains from one sample sequenced in a study of graft-versus-host responses after intestinal transplantation. TCRdb keeps only in-frame clones here, not all; method: immunoSEQ multiplex PCR. The sample has several thousand clones, 69% seen once. Graft tissue processing released intraepithelial and lamina propria lymphocytes. This material consisted of ileum tissue, taken 230 to 240 days after intestinal transplantation. These receptors were taken from a human patient who received an intestinal transplant, so some T cells may come from the graft donor.

This clone was observed a few times. V is TRBV13 and J is TRBJ1-2; no firm D call. Germline V gene sequence: CDR1 PRHDT, CDR2 FYEKMQ (reference sequence). The CDR3 contains 12 residues. The V gene lost 3 bases and the J gene lost 8 bases, with 10 bases spanning the gap. The CDR3 DNA is TGTGCCAGCAGCTTCCTGACTTCGGGCTACACCTTC. Amino acids: CASSFLTSGYTF. The full variable domain, with the rest looked up from reference TRBV13 and TRBJ1-2, is AAGVIQSPRHLIKEKRETATLKCYPIPRHDTVYWYQQGPGQDPQFLISFYEKMQSDKGSIPDRFSAQQFSDYHSELNMSSLELGDSALYFCASSFLTSGYTFGSGTRLTVV.

This chain connects TRBV6-6 to TRBJ2-7, with D possibly matching TRBD2 (5 bases). Trimming cost V 5 bases and J 4 bases, with 21 bases left between them. This CDR3 spans 16 amino acids. CDR1 is MNHNY, CDR2 SVGAGI, per germline (reference sequence). CDR3 DNA sequence: TGTGCCAGCAGTCCCAGGATCGGACTCTGGGCATACGAGCAGTACGTC. Encoded protein: CASSPRIGLWAYEQYV.

V gene TRBV5-5 combines with J gene TRBJ2-2, with TRBD1 matching 9 bases. The germline gives CDR1 SGHKS, CDR2 YYEKEE (reference sequence). CDR3 length: 17 amino acids. Trimming removed 0 bases from V and 5 bases from J; junction bases left unmatched: 8. As DNA, the CDR3 is TGTGCCAGCAGCTTGGATCCGGGACAGGGTTCAACCGGGGAGCTGTTTTTT. Translation: CASSLDPGQGSTGELFF.

The chain couples TRBV6-1 to TRBJ1-1; 9 nucleotides match TRBD1. This CDR3 contains 15 residues. Germline V lookup: CDR1 MNHNS, CDR2 SASEGT. V lost 2 bases, J lost 1 base, and 2 bases stayed unmatched. CDR3 region: CASSEPGQGNTEAFF. For the CDR3, the DNA is TGTGCCAGCAGTGAACCGGGACAGGGGAACACTGAAGCTTTCTTT.

The chain combines TRBV13 with TRBJ1-5, with D perhaps matching TRBD1 (6 bases). The ends were cut back, 0 bases at V and 5 bases at J, with 14 bases in the middle. The length of the CDR3 is 16 residues. Germline V lookup: CDR1 PRHDT, CDR2 FYEKMQ (reference sequence). The CDR3 nucleotides read TGTGCCAGCAGCTTAGGCCGGGGGCAGCCGCATCAGCCCCAGCATTTT. Protein sequence: CASSLGRGQPHQPQHF.

The chain links TRBV28 to TRBJ2-6; D is ambiguous. CDR3 length equals 15 residues. Germline V CDR1 and CDR2: MDHEN, SYDVKM. Deletions cut 3 bases from V and 3 bases from J, with 9 bases between. The DNA of the CDR3 is TGTGCCAGCAGTTTTTGGGGAATTGGGGCCAACGTCCTGACTTTC. Translating it yields CASSFWGIGANVLTF.

This clone has only a few counts. This same CDR3 is encoded by further DNA sequences in the sample. The chain carries TRBV18 and TRBJ2-2, with D possibly TRBD1 on 6 matching bases. V lost 3 bases to trimming and J lost 1 base, with 9 bases between them. There are 15 residues in the CDR3. CDR1 is KGHSH, CDR2 LQKENI, per germline. CDR3 in amino acids: CASSPSDRNTGELFF. The CDR3, as DNA: TGTGCCAGCTCACCGTCGGACAGGAACACCGGGGAGCTGTTTTTT.

The gene calls are TRBV28 and TRBJ2-1; 8 bases are shared with TRBD1. V shed 5 bases, J shed 2 bases, and the junction held 2 bases outside the gene matches. CDR3 length equals 14 residues. CDR1 is MDHEN and CDR2 is SYDVKM in the germline V gene. CDR3 sequence: CASSPDRAYNEQFF. CDR3 nucleotide sequence: TGTGCCAGCAGTCCGGACAGGGCCTACAATGAGCAGTTCTTC.

The chain employs TRBV28 and TRBJ2-7; 8 bases fit TRBD2. V lost 3 bases and J lost 3; bases outside the gene matches: 10. The germline CDR1 and CDR2 sequences are MDHEN and SYDVKM. The CDR3 runs to 16 residues. In DNA form, the CDR3 reads TGTGCCAGCAGTTTGCCCCGCGCGGGGGGTGGCTACGAGCAGTACTTC. The encoded protein is CASSLPRAGGGYEQYF.

Judged by abundance, this clone is medium-sized. V gene TRBV4-1 combines with J gene TRBJ2-1, with 9 bases matching TRBD1. The CDR3 consists of 17 residues. Trimming cost V 1 base and J 9 bases; bases outside gene matches: 13. Germline-derived CDR1 and CDR2 are MGHRA and YSYEKL. The CDR3, as DNA: TGCGCCAGCAGCCAAGTTACAGGGGGCATTCTAGAAAGTGAGCAGTTCTTC. It translates to CASSQVTGGILESEQFF.

V and J are TRBV7-2 and TRBJ1-2, with D perhaps TRBD1 (6 bases). The V end lost 4 bases, the J end lost 4 bases, and 16 bases lay between the germline ends. This CDR3 has 15 amino acids. The germline gives CDR1 SGHTA, CDR2 FQGNSA. The CDR3 DNA is TGTGCCAGCAGCTGGCCGATCGGGACACGCTATGGCTACACCTTC. Amino acids: CASSWPIGTRYGYTF. Complete variable domain (other parts from reference TRBV7-2 and TRBJ1-2): GAGVSQSPSNKVTEKGKDVELRCDPISGHTALYWYRQSLGQGLEFLIYFQGNSAPDKSGLPSDRFSAERTGGSVSTLTIQRTQQEDSAVYLCASSWPIGTRYGYTFGSGTRLTVV.

The chain uses TRBV14 and TRBJ2-1, with 9 bases aligning to TRBD2. The CDR3 runs to 16 residues. V was pared by 0 bases and J by 4 bases, with 4 bases of the junction left unmatched. Germline V CDR1 and CDR2: SGHDN, FVKESK. In nucleotides, the CDR3 is TGTGCCAGCAGCCAAGATTTCCTAGCGGGGTACAATGAGCAGTTCTTC. It translates to CASSQDFLAGYNEQFF.

On this clone: The junction shows a germline mismatch at one end, possibly a read error. The chain couples TRBV11-2 to TRBJ2-2, with D possibly being TRBD1 (6 bases). CDR1 is SGHAT and CDR2 is FQNNGV in the germline V gene. CDR3 size: 14 residues. CDR3 coding DNA: TGTGCCAGCAGCCCCACAGGGAACGCCGGGGAGCTGTTTTTT. This gives the protein CASSPTGNAGELFF.

For this clone: A far larger clone differs by one base, so this is likely a read error. The chain carries TRBV27 and TRBJ2-1; D is undetermined. V lost 2 bases to trimming and J lost 6 bases, with 17 bases between them. CDR1 MNHEY and CDR2 SMNVEV come from the germline V gene (reference sequence). The CDR3 loop spans 16 amino acids. For the CDR3, the DNA is TGTGCCAGCAGTTTACCCCCTGCGTCCAATTTCAATGAGCAGTTCTTC. Translated, it gives CASSLPPASNFNEQFF.

This clone was seen only once. Other DNA sequences in this specimen translate into the identical CDR3. V usage is TRBV4-1 and J usage is TRBJ2-2; D tentatively reads TRBD1 or TRBD2 (5 bases each). This CDR3 comprises 15 residues. The V end was cut by 1 base, the J end by 2 bases, with 8 bases between. Germline-derived CDR1 and CDR2 are MGHRA and YSYEKL. The CDR3 sequence: CASSQVRGNTGELFF. DNA of the CDR3: TGCGCCAGCAGCCAAGTCCGGGGCAACACCGGGGAGCTGTTTTTT.